This entry features one TCR beta chain sequence. The antigen is not known. This specimen comes from a study of OX40 agonist ivuxolimab in advanced cancers. Study-level information: Among those enrolled, mean age was 60 years (range roughly 20 to 80) and 82.7% were male. Three patients responded partially, comprising one with hepatocellular carcinoma and two with cutaneous melanoma.

Germline V lookup: CDR1 MNHNS, CDR2 SASEGT. There are 15 residues in the CDR3. The germline V and J ends were trimmed by 4 bases and 2 bases, with 15 bases remaining between them. Study-wide points: Clonal expansion among partial responders at 0.1-3.0 mg/kg ranked near the lowest. Nonresponders included some who also had low normalized T-cell clonal expansion.

Profiling relied on immunoSEQ multiplex PCR, and the TCRdb table lists in-frame clones only, not all of them. The sample holds roughly 80,000 clones, about 80% seen once. The source material was CD4+ or CD8+ T cells sorted from blood, sampled in a trial of the OX40 agonist ivuxolimab. The receptor's source is an adult with an advanced solid tumor such as melanoma, head and neck, liver or kidney cancer. The chain joins TRBV6-1 to TRBJ2-7; D may be TRBD2 (6 bases). The CDR3 protein is CASSVTGGDPYEQYF. The CDR3 DNA reads TGTGCCAGCAGTGTTACGGGCGGGGACCCCTACGAGCAGTACTTC.